This entry features one T cell receptor (beta chain) sequence. This specimen comes from a study of blood T cells in healthy people across ages. The second PCR ran roughly 6 to 11 cycles with a sample-barcoded 5' primer and J-beta primers. MiXCR, applied by TCRdb to the 5' RACE reads, yields one record per CDR3 protein. The sample shows about 1.5 million distinct CDR3 sequences, 42% of them seen only once. PBMCs were isolated at a quantity of at least 6 million per sample. The sequencing input was blood. The sequence was collected from a young woman in good health.

The CDR3 coding sequence is TGCAGTGCTAGAGACAGGAACACTGGGGCAGATACGCAGTATTTT. Residues: CSARDRNTGADTQYF. V gene TRBV20-1 combines with J gene TRBJ2-3; unclear D gene. V lost 0 bases, J lost 4 bases, and 14 bases lay in between. Germline-derived CDR1 and CDR2 are DFQATT and SNEGSKA (reference sequence). This CDR3 is 15 amino acids long.